This T cell receptor delta chain was identified during a study of γδ T cells in repeated Plasmodium falciparum infection. The overall study: The natural-infection arm compared Malian children under seasonal malaria with matched Australian children. The study's findings and limits: Over time and infection, Vgamma9/Vdelta2+ repertoires remained highly stable and polyclonal. Repeated controlled infections reportedly drove waves of new clonotype selection in Vdelta2-negative, mostly Vdelta1+, gammadelta repertoires.

As regards this clone: The antigen remains undetermined. A much larger clone is a single base away; this may be a read error.

TRG and TRD sequences were obtained from every sorted gammadelta sample. With CATT, TCRdb re-called clones from the multiplex PCR reads. The sample lists roughly 86,000 delta-chain clones, approximately 1.4% occurring once. The germline CDR1 and CDR2 sequences are TSWWSYY and QGS. The CDR3 is made up of 20 amino acids. The junction had 9 bases not matched to a gene; V was cut back by 6 bases and J by 1 base. Bulk repertoires came from Vgamma9/Vdelta2+ or Vdelta2-negative gammadelta T cells flow-sorted from PBMC. The sample comprised gamma-delta T cells from blood. The receptor was isolated from a pool of human donors (malaria-infected and uninfected, not separated). This chain joins TRDV1 and TRDJ3; 13 bases are a match to TRDD3. The J gene is not listed in TCRdb, so it was assigned here from a DNA match to germline. CDR3 loop: CALGPTYWGIRSWDTRQMFF. In nucleotides, the CDR3 is TGTGCTCTTGGACCTACGTACTGGGGGATACGTTCCTGGGACACCCGACAGATGTTTTTC.